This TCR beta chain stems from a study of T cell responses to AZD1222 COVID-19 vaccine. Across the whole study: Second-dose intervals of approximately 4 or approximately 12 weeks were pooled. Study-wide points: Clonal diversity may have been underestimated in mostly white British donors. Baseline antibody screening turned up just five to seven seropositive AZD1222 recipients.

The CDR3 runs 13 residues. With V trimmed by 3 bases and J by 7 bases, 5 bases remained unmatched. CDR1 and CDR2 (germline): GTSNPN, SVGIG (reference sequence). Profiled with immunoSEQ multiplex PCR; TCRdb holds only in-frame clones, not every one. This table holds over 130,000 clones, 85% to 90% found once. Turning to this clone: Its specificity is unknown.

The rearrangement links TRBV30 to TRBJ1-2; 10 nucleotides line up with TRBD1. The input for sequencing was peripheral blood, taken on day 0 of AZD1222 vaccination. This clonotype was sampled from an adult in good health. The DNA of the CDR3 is TGTGCCTGGAGGGGGACAGGGGAGTTTGGCTACACCTTC. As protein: CAWRGTGEFGYTF.